This paragraph covers one T cell receptor (beta chain) sequence. This clone was picked up a small number of times. This clone's antigen is unknown. The sample holds no much larger clone one base away, and base qualities are not on file. V is cut back by 6 bases and J by 3 bases, with 11 bases in the junction unmatched. CDR1 is given as SNHLY and CDR2 as FYNNEI, both from the germline V gene. CDR3 length: 15 amino acids, cysteine to phenylalanine. The DNA shown is the 45-base CDR3, in frame from base 1. This entry belongs to a study of beta chain features in type 1 diabetes listed by TCRdb under 2018. Study-level background: Mean age, gender distribution, total cell number and subset yield were not different between patients and healthy donors. A total of 85 million to 140 million sorted cells were examined across all samples, and the number of cells per subset was strongly correlated with RNA yield. In the study, TCRB repertoires of sorted circulating CD4+ T cell subsets from recently diagnosed type 1 diabetes patients were compared with those of matched healthy donors. Regulatory and stem cell-like memory subsets were obtained from only 8 patients and roughly 8 healthy donors, while naive and central memory subsets were obtained from all 30 or so donors. General conclusions and limits of the study: Naive, central memory and regulatory TCRB repertoires appeared to be more alike among patients than among healthy donors. Fewer insertions and more nucleotide deletions at VDJ recombination sites were observed in patients with type 1 diabetes, implying thymic rearrangement abnormalities. Because cDNA was sequenced instead of genomic DNA, highly expressing activated cells could be over-represented, though the groups showed no difference in activation or CD3 levels. Shorter templates might be favored by PCR, yet because patient and control samples were amplified and corrected together, any such skew would affect both groups equally. HLA sub-analyses involved small numbers of individuals, so any influence of HLA type on TCRB rearrangement remained unresolved. Type 1 diabetes patients showed a moderate but significant shortening of TCRB CDR3 length in all four CD4+ subsets.

From each donor, a single peripheral blood sample of around 120 mL on average was drawn into heparinised tubes. Naive, central memory, regulatory and stem cell-like memory CD4+ T cells were sorted on a BD FACSAria II using a panel including CD45RO, CCR7, CD25, CD127, CD95 and CD27. A purity above 95% was achieved for all sorted populations. PBMCs were isolated right away by Lymphoprep density gradient centrifugation and were stained directly, without culture. So that batch effects would be minimized, each experiment stained and sorted samples in pairs, pairing one healthy donor with one patient. The entire isolated RNA was reverse transcribed using the High Capacity cDNA Reverse Transcription Kit, and thus expressed TCRB transcripts were sequenced. Naive, central memory and regulatory T cell samples underwent deep immunoSEQ sequencing, averaging about 3.5 million total reads per sample. Sorted cells were lysed in RLT buffer, and RNA was extracted using DNase-treated RNeasy Micro or Mini kits according to cell number. Each cell subset was processed separately to prevent cross-contamination, with patient and healthy donor samples processed together. Using the immunoSEQ multiplex PCR, TCRB sequences were amplified from cDNA into 87-bp fragments spanning the CDR3 region. The amplicons were sequenced using the Illumina HiSeq platform. Processing in the source paper ran as follows. PCR bias was corrected computationally using synthetic template baselines, and reads within Hamming distance 2 were collapsed, with unmergeable singletons discarded. Reads were aligned against IMGT so that V, D and J genes, CDR3 length and insertions or deletions at six rearrangement sites could be assigned. Within each subset, clonotype counts were normalized to sorted cell number, after which true diversity and Gini coefficients were computed with the tcR R package. Repertoire sharing was quantified using the overlap coefficient calculated on TCRB nucleotide sequences. Out-of-frame TCRB sequences from naive cells were analyzed as a proxy for the pre-selection repertoire. TCRdb took this table from immuneACCESS and kept in-frame rearrangements with V and J called. Such tables lack part of the clones; where checked against another copy, unresolved V genes explain under half of the gap, and the rest is unexplained. V, J and clone size reflect that table, while D and trimming were determined from the DNA. This sample comprises 200,000 to 250,000 clones, approximately 15% of them detected only once. Clones ranked in the top ten supply about 0.02% of the sample.

Source material: naive CD4+ T cells from blood. The cell subset or site label, read with the paper, signifies: true naive CD4+ T cells. Rearrangement joined TRBV2 to TRBJ2-7, with 7 middle bases fitting TRBD1. The receptor's source is a man aged 30-40 years with type 1 diabetes. DNA sequence: TGTGCCAGCAGACCACGACAGGGAGCAAGCTACGAGCAGTACTTC. Translated, this is CASRPRQGASYEQYF.